This T cell receptor beta chain was retrieved from a study of blood T cell repertoires in COVID-19. On the study more broadly: The United States, Italy and Spain were the sources of the acute and convalescent COVID-19 samples. Sample material is recorded as cDNA or gDNA derived from T cells, B-cell-depleted T cells, or PBMCs.

Original analysis: Estimation of nucleated cell counts was performed using reference gene primer amplification. Sequencing used immunoSEQ multiplex PCR; TCRdb keeps in-frame clones, though not all of them. V and J calls and clone size are those listed in that table; D and trimming were worked out from the DNA. The table includes about 29,000 clones, around 80% detected once. This CDR3 has 14 residues. The V gene end was trimmed by 4 bases and the J gene end by 0 bases; junction bases not matched to a gene: 2. Per the germline V gene, CDR1 is MNHEY and CDR2 is SMNVEV (reference sequence). The sequence was obtained from a woman between 70 and 85 years old with acute or convalescent COVID-19. What was sequenced was peripheral blood. V usage is TRBV27 and J usage is TRBJ1-1; 7 bases are a match to TRBD1. CDR3 sequence reads: CASSYRGLNTEAFF. The CDR3, as DNA: TGTGCCAGCAGTTACAGGGGCCTGAACACTGAAGCTTTCTTT.